Listed below are T cell receptor beta chains from one sample, sequenced in a study of cytomegalovirus exposure and HLA in healthy donors. Clones were sequenced by immunoSEQ multiplex PCR, and TCRdb holds only the in-frame ones, with some missing. This repertoire shows approximately 130,000 clones, approximately 77% found once; its top ten account for 1.3% to 1.5%. The specimen sequenced was PBMCs. All receptors come from a middle-aged woman in good health and CMV-seronegative. Both conserved end residues are part of each CDR3. A D gene is named only where the DNA matches it firmly. Expanded clones are given a class, and other clones once, few, many or no size at all.

TGTGCCAGCAGTTACGGTATCGGGGTTAGCACTGAAGCTTTCTTT CASSYGIGVSTEAFF NA TRBV6-5 NA TRBJ1-1
TGTGCCAGCAGTTCCGTGCGAGCTAACTATGGCTACACCTTC CASSSVRANYGYTF NA TRBV27 NA TRBJ1-2
TGTGCCAGCAGTGAATTAGGGGGAAAACTGTTTTTT CASSELGGKLFF NA TRBV25-1 NA TRBJ1-4
TGTGCCAGCAGACGAACAGGGAACACTGAAGCTTTCTTT CASRRTGNTEAFF NA TRBV6-5 once TRBJ1-1
TGTGCCAGCGTAACAGGGGGAAGACAGTACTTC CASVTGGRQYF TRBD1 TRBV2 NA TRBJ2-7
TGTGCCACCAGCAGAGAAATAGTATCGAACACTGAAGCTTTCTTT CATSREIVSNTEAFF NA TRBV15 NA TRBJ1-1
TGTGCCAGCAGCGGTACAGTATCTCACTACGAGCAGTACTTC CASSGTVSHYEQYF NA TRBV7-2 NA TRBJ2-7
TGTGCCAGCAGCTCCCTGCGGGGAGACACCGGGGAGCTGTTTTTT CASSSLRGDTGELFF NA TRBV4-2 NA TRBJ2-2
TGCGCCAGCAGCTTGGACACCCTGAACACTGAAGCTTTCTTT CASSLDTLNTEAFF NA TRBV5-1 NA TRBJ1-1
TGTGCCAGCAGTTGGGGGGGGCGGTACGAGCAGTACTTC CASSWGGRYEQYF NA TRBV6-6 NA TRBJ2-7
TGTGCCAGCAGCCCGGGGACAGGGAGGACAGATACGCAGTATTTT CASSPGTGRTDTQYF TRBD1 TRBV6-5 NA TRBJ2-3
TGTGCCAGCAGGGCGTACGGGACAGGGGTCTCTGGGGCCAACGTCCTGACTTTC CASRAYGTGVSGANVLTF TRBD1 TRBV2 NA TRBJ2-6
TGCGCCAGCAGCCCTGAAGGGGGAGTCGGCACTGAAGCTTTCTTT CASSPEGGVGTEAFF NA TRBV4-3 NA TRBJ1-1
TGTGCCAGCAGTTATTGGGGCAACTACGAGCAGTACTTC CASSYWGNYEQYF NA TRBV6-5 NA TRBJ2-7
TGCAGCGTTGAAGTCAGGGGCTACGAGCAGTACTTC CSVEVRGYEQYF NA TRBV29-1 NA TRBJ2-7